The 14 T cell receptor beta chains below come from one sample, sequenced in a study of lymphopenia after photon versus proton radiotherapy. Profiling relied on immunoSEQ multiplex PCR, and the TCRdb table lists in-frame clones only, not all of them. The sample carries approximately 150,000 clones, less than 90% recorded once. The sample consisted of peripheral blood, taken from a patient treated with photon-based radiotherapy. The receptor source for this set is a man in his fifties with gastric cancer.

The chain combines TRBV5-1 with TRBJ1-1, with a possible D match to TRBD1 (5 bases). V lost 5 bases, J lost 1 base, and 18 bases lay in between. The germline gives CDR1 SGHRS, CDR2 YFSETQ. The CDR3 has 16 amino acids. The chain's CDR3 is CASSTGTTASNTEAFF. The DNA for the CDR3 is TGCGCCAGCAGTACCGGGACCACAGCGTCGAACACTGAAGCTTTCTTT.

This chain links TRBV9 with TRBJ1-1; weak D call: TRBD1 (6 bases). The CDR3 has 14 amino acids. Germline V gene lookup returns CDR1 SGDLS and CDR2 YYNGEE. The V and J ends lost 0 bases and 4 bases respectively, with 10 bases between them. The CDR3 nucleotides read TGTGCCAGCAGCGTAGAACAGGGCGGCACTGAAGCTTTCTTT. This codes for CASSVEQGGTEAFF.

The chain combines TRBV4-2 with TRBJ2-7; D unclear. The CDR3 runs 13 residues. Deletions cut 0 bases from V and 4 bases from J, with 7 bases between. From germline, CDR1 is LGHNA and CDR2 YNFKEQ. The CDR3 coding sequence is TGTGCCAGCAGCCAAGATGCTAGTTACGAGCAGTACTTC. It specifies CASSQDASYEQYF.

Worth noting for this clone: Other DNA sequences in the same sample also yield this CDR3. The chain uses TRBV7-3 and TRBJ2-5; D perhaps matches TRBD1 (5 bases). CDR1 SGHTA and CDR2 FQGTGA come from the germline V gene. The CDR3 has 13 amino acids. Trimming removed 3 bases from V and 0 bases from J, with 5 bases in between. The CDR3 DNA is TGTGCCAGCAGCTTGACAGACCAAGAGACCCAGTACTTC. It yields the protein CASSLTDQETQYF.

The V call is TRBV2, the J call TRBJ2-1, with TRBD2 as a possible D gene (6 bases). The CDR3 consists of 14 residues. Looked up from germline, CDR1 is SNHLY and CDR2 is FYNNEI. Trimming pared 7 bases from V and 6 bases from J, leaving 16 bases between. CDR3 bases: TGTGCCAGCACCCGAGCGGGCTGGGCCAATGAGCAGTTCTTC. Translating it yields CASTRAGWANEQFF.

The genes are TRBV28 and TRBJ1-4; D unresolved. With 7 bases removed from V and 8 bases from J, the gap between germline ends came to 11 bases. CDR3 size: 12 residues. The germline V gene encodes CDR1 MDHEN and CDR2 SYDVKM. The CDR3 is CASTGVREKLFF. DNA for the CDR3: TGTGCCAGCACCGGGGTTCGAGAAAAACTGTTTTTT.

The chain uses TRBV7-2 and TRBJ2-7, with unresolved D. The CDR3 consists of 12 residues. Looked up from germline, CDR1 is SGHTA and CDR2 is FQGNSA. The V gene lost 4 bases and the J gene lost 4 bases, with 8 bases spanning the gap. CDR3 bases: TGTGCCAGCAGCTCGGTAGGATACGAGCAGTACTTC. This codes for CASSSVGYEQYF.

The chain links TRBV5-4 to TRBJ2-2; D assignment may be TRBD1 or TRBD2 (5 bases each). The germline V gene encodes CDR1 SGHNT and CDR2 YYREEE (reference sequence). The length of the CDR3 is 14 residues. V was cut by 5 bases and J by 1 base, with 9 bases left in between. CDR3: CASSWDLNTGELFF. The CDR3 nucleotides are TGTGCCAGCAGTTGGGACCTGAACACCGGGGAGCTGTTTTTT.

The V and J genes are TRBV11-3 and TRBJ2-5, with 10 bases matching TRBD2. The CDR3 contains 14 residues. Germline values: CDR1 SGHNT, CDR2 YENEEA. The trim removed 5 bases at V and 4 bases at J, leaving 4 bases unmatched. The CDR3 loop is CASSLAGVGETQYF. CDR3 nucleotide sequence: TGTGCCAGCAGCCTAGCGGGAGTTGGAGAGACCCAGTACTTC.

This chain connects TRBV7-2 to TRBJ1-2, with TRBD1 as a possible D gene (5 bases). CDR1 is SGHTA and CDR2 is FQGNSA in the germline V gene. With 5 bases removed from V and 4 bases from J, the gap between germline ends came to 8 bases. The CDR3 runs 12 residues. CDR3 nucleotide sequence: TGTGCCAGCAGCAGACAGACCTATGGCTACACCTTC. Translation gives CASSRQTYGYTF.

This clone was observed a handful of times. CDR3 region: CASSLEAGFNEQYF. CDR3 DNA: TGTGCCAGCAGCTTAGAGGCAGGGTTCAACGAGCAGTACTTC. The V and J genes are TRBV11-2 and TRBJ2-7; perhaps TRBD1 as D (5 bases). This CDR3 contains 14 residues. Germline lookup yields CDR1 SGHAT and CDR2 FQNNGV. The germline V and J ends were trimmed by 0 bases and 5 bases, with 11 bases remaining between them.

V and J are TRBV6-1 and TRBJ1-1; tentative D call: TRBD1 (5 bases). CDR3 length equals 14 residues. The V end lost 7 bases, the J end lost 0 bases, and 12 bases lay between the germline ends. Per the germline V gene, CDR1 is MNHNS and CDR2 is SASEGT. CDR3 protein: CASKVRDLNTEAFF. CDR3 nucleotides: TGTGCCAGCAAGGTCAGGGATTTGAACACTGAAGCTTTCTTT.

This clone was recorded only once. The chain is built from TRBV5-8 and TRBJ1-3; D is undetermined. The CDR3 runs 12 residues. V shed 0 bases and J shed 8 bases, with 6 bases lying between them. Germline loops: CDR1 SGHTS, CDR2 YDEGEE. CDR3 in amino acids: CASSLVGYTIYF. CDR3 nucleotides: TGTGCCAGCAGCTTGGTGGGGTACACCATATATTTT.

This chain uses TRBV29-1 with TRBJ1-1; D is undetermined. CDR1 is SQVTM, CDR2 ANQGSEA, per germline. The CDR3 has 10 residues. Deletions cut 5 bases from V and 6 bases from J, with 7 bases between. CDR3 region: CSVSLAEAFF. CDR3 sequence (DNA): TGCAGCGTTTCTTTAGCTGAAGCTTTCTTT.